This T cell receptor beta chain was sequenced for a study of T-cell memory formation after mild COVID-19. TCRdb re-called the 5' RACE reads through MiXCR, storing one row per CDR3 protein. The sample records roughly 350,000 distinct CDR3 sequences, approximately 21% being singletons. The CDR3 length is 15 residues. Trimming removed 10 bases from V and 3 bases from J; junction bases left unmatched: 12. Broader study findings: Whether second-wave clones peaking at day 37 were SARS-CoV-2 specific went unconfirmed.

This clonotype was picked up a small number of times. Its cognate antigen is unknown. The receptor was derived from an adult woman who had mild COVID-19 (a few samples of this study predate the infection). Cell type and time point are not known. The chain is built from TRBV23-1 and TRBJ2-1; 7 nucleotides agree with TRBD1. TRBV23-1 is noted as an ORF with a role that remains uncertain. Material: PBMCs or a T cell subset sorted from them (not recorded which). DNA of the CDR3: TGCGCCATAGGGGGCCCGGCCTTAATCTACAATGAGCAGTTCTTC. Its protein product is CAIGGPALIYNEQFF.